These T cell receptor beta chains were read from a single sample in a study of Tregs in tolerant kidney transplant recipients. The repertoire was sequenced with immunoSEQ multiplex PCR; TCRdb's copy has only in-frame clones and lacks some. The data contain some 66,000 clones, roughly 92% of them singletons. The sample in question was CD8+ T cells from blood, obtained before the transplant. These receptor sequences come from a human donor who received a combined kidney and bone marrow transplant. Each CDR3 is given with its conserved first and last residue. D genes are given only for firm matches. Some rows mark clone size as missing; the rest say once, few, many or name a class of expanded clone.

cdr3_nt: TGTGCCAGCAGCCACGGGACTAGGCCTTTTGGCGAGCAGTACTTC
cdr3_aa: CASSHGTRPFGEQYF
j_call: TRBJ2-7
d_call: TRBD2
clone_size: NA
v_call: TRBV14

cdr3_nt: TGTGCCAGCAGCTCCCCGGACAGGGACACTGAAGCTTTCTTT
cdr3_aa: CASSSPDRDTEAFF
j_call: TRBJ1-1
d_call: TRBD1
clone_size: NA
v_call: TRBV9

cdr3_nt: TGTGCCAGCAGACCGGGACAGGGGGCAGATACGCAGTATTTT
cdr3_aa: CASRPGQGADTQYF
j_call: TRBJ2-3
d_call: TRBD1
clone_size: NA
v_call: TRBV6-4

cdr3_nt: TGTGCCAGCAGTTTATCGCGGGGTCATAAGAACTATGGCTACACCTTC
cdr3_aa: CASSLSRGHKNYGYTF
j_call: TRBJ1-2
d_call: NA
clone_size: NA
v_call: TRBV27

cdr3_nt: TGTGCCAGCAGTTACTCAAGGTTTCGGGATGGCTACACCTTC
cdr3_aa: CASSYSRFRDGYTF
j_call: TRBJ1-2
d_call: NA
clone_size: once
v_call: TRBV6-5

cdr3_nt: TGTGCCAGCAGCTCCAGCCGGGACAGGGGCCATGAGCAGTTCTTC
cdr3_aa: CASSSSRDRGHEQFF
j_call: TRBJ2-1
d_call: TRBD1
clone_size: NA
v_call: TRBV7-6

cdr3_nt: TGTGCCAGCAGCGGCATAACCGGGACACCACCGAACACCGGGGAGCTGTTTTTT
cdr3_aa: CASSGITGTPPNTGELFF
j_call: TRBJ2-2
d_call: NA
clone_size: NA
v_call: TRBV7-9

cdr3_nt: TGTGCCAGCAGCTGGGAGGGACTAGCGGGCAATGAGCAGTTCTTC
cdr3_aa: CASSWEGLAGNEQFF
j_call: TRBJ2-1
d_call: TRBD2
clone_size: NA
v_call: TRBV5-4

cdr3_nt: TGTGCCAGCAGTCCCATGGGACAGGGTCGCTACGAGCAGTACTTC
cdr3_aa: CASSPMGQGRYEQYF
j_call: TRBJ2-7
d_call: TRBD1
clone_size: NA
v_call: TRBV6-5

cdr3_nt: TGTGCCAGCAGCTTAACAGACTACACTTACGAGCAGTACTTC
cdr3_aa: CASSLTDYTYEQYF
j_call: TRBJ2-7
d_call: NA
clone_size: NA
v_call: TRBV5-6

cdr3_nt: TGTGCCAGCAGCTTGGCGGAGACCCAGTACTTC
cdr3_aa: CASSLAETQYF
j_call: TRBJ2-5
d_call: NA
clone_size: NA
v_call: TRBV5-6

cdr3_nt: TGTGCCAGCAGTTTTTCCGGCAGGGCCGAGCAGTACTTC
cdr3_aa: CASSFSGRAEQYF
j_call: TRBJ2-7
d_call: NA
clone_size: NA
v_call: TRBV27

cdr3_nt: TGTGCCAGCGCGGGGCAGGGGGCCGCGGAGACCCAGTACTTC
cdr3_aa: CASAGQGAAETQYF
j_call: TRBJ2-5
d_call: TRBD1
clone_size: once
v_call: TRBV13

cdr3_nt: TGTGCCAGCAGTTTGAGCGCGGGGAACGGCTACACCTTC
cdr3_aa: CASSLSAGNGYTF
j_call: TRBJ1-2
d_call: NA
clone_size: NA
v_call: TRBV27

cdr3_nt: TGTGCCAGCAGCTTGAGACCTATAGGACAGGGTGAAGCTTTCTTT
cdr3_aa: CASSLRPIGQGEAFF
j_call: TRBJ1-1
d_call: TRBD1
clone_size: few
v_call: TRBV7-6

cdr3_nt: TGTGCCACCAGGACATATATCTCTGGAAACACCATATATTTT
cdr3_aa: CATRTYISGNTIYF
j_call: TRBJ1-3
d_call: NA
clone_size: few
v_call: TRBV2

cdr3_nt: TGTGCCAGCAGTTTTCAACGAGGGGGCGGCACTGAAGCTTTCTTT
cdr3_aa: CASSFQRGGGTEAFF
j_call: TRBJ1-1
d_call: TRBD1
clone_size: NA
v_call: TRBV27

cdr3_nt: TGTGCCACCATGGTACGGGGGGGTTGTTCCGGGGAGCTGTTTTTT
cdr3_aa: CATMVRGGCSGELFF
j_call: TRBJ2-2
d_call: TRBD2
clone_size: NA
v_call: TRBV7-3

cdr3_nt: TGTGCCAGCAGCTTACGGACAGGGAACTATGGCTACACCTTC
cdr3_aa: CASSLRTGNYGYTF
j_call: TRBJ1-2
d_call: TRBD1
clone_size: few
v_call: TRBV13

cdr3_nt: TGTGCCAGTAGTATCTCTAGCGGGGGATACAATGAGCAGTTCTTC
cdr3_aa: CASSISSGGYNEQFF
j_call: TRBJ2-1
d_call: TRBD2
clone_size: NA
v_call: TRBV19

cdr3_nt: TGCGCCAGCAGCTCGTACGGGACAGGGCAAGAGACCCAGTACTTC
cdr3_aa: CASSSYGTGQETQYF
j_call: TRBJ2-5
d_call: TRBD1
clone_size: NA
v_call: TRBV5-1

cdr3_nt: TGTGCCAGCAGTTCATACGGGACTAGCTGGTACGAGCAGTACTTC
cdr3_aa: CASSSYGTSWYEQYF
j_call: TRBJ2-7
d_call: TRBD2
clone_size: few
v_call: TRBV27

cdr3_nt: TGTGCCAGCAGCCCAGGTTCTTATCTTAGCAATCAGCCCCAGCATTTT
cdr3_aa: CASSPGSYLSNQPQHF
j_call: TRBJ1-5
d_call: NA
clone_size: few
v_call: TRBV27

cdr3_nt: TGTGCCAGCAGCGTATCGAGGGACAATTCGAACACTGAAGCTTTCTTT
cdr3_aa: CASSVSRDNSNTEAFF
j_call: TRBJ1-1
d_call: NA
clone_size: NA
v_call: TRBV9

cdr3_nt: TGTGCCTGGGGGAGGAACACTGAAGCTTTCTTT
cdr3_aa: CAWGRNTEAFF
j_call: TRBJ1-1
d_call: NA
clone_size: NA
v_call: TRBV30

cdr3_nt: TGTGCCAGCAGTTCAGGGGGCCCAAAGGAACAGCCCCAGCATTTT
cdr3_aa: CASSSGGPKEQPQHF
j_call: TRBJ1-5
d_call: TRBD1
clone_size: NA
v_call: TRBV27

cdr3_nt: TGTGCCACCAGCAACCCACTAGCGGGTTCCTACGAGCAGTACTTC
cdr3_aa: CATSNPLAGSYEQYF
j_call: TRBJ2-7
d_call: TRBD2
clone_size: NA
v_call: TRBV15

cdr3_nt: TGTGCCAGCAGCTTGGGGGACAGCGGATACGAGCAGTACTTC
cdr3_aa: CASSLGDSGYEQYF
j_call: TRBJ2-7
d_call: TRBD1
clone_size: NA
v_call: TRBV5-6

cdr3_nt: TGTGCCAGCAGCTTAAAGGCTAGCGGGGCAGATACGCAGTATTTT
cdr3_aa: CASSLKASGADTQYF
j_call: TRBJ2-3
d_call: TRBD2
clone_size: NA
v_call: TRBV7-3

cdr3_nt: TGTGCCAGTCAGAAATATAGCAATCAGCCCCAGCATTTT
cdr3_aa: CASQKYSNQPQHF
j_call: TRBJ1-5
d_call: NA
clone_size: NA
v_call: TRBV19